Presented here are 19 T cell receptor beta chains from one specimen sequenced in a study of cytomegalovirus exposure and HLA in healthy donors. PCR primers comprised 60 Vbeta and 13 Jbeta primers. Clones were read by immunoSEQ multiplex PCR, and TCRdb kept only the in-frame ones, dropping some. Of 150,000 to 200,000 clones detected, under 85% appear once; the ten largest clones hold about 3.4%. Sequences were obtained from PBMCs. Source of these receptors: a female donor in good health and CMV-seronegative.

V and J are TRBV19 and TRBJ1-1, with D maybe TRBD1 (6 bases). Germline V gene lookup returns CDR1 LNHDA and CDR2 SQIVND (reference sequence). V was trimmed by 6 bases and J by 3 bases, leaving 14 bases between them. The CDR3 covers 14 residues. CDR3 region: CASSDQGMYTEAFF. Here the CDR3 DNA reads TGTGCCAGTAGCGATCAGGGGATGTACACTGAAGCTTTCTTT.

The chain has TRBV6-1 and TRBJ2-7; possibly TRBD2 for D (5 bases). The CDR3 is 12 amino acids. V was cut by 3 bases and J by 2 bases, with 5 bases left in between. The germline gives CDR1 MNHNS, CDR2 SASEGT. The CDR3 sequence is CASSDGTYEQYF. DNA of the CDR3: TGTGCCAGCAGTGACGGGACCTACGAGCAGTACTTC.

This chain joins TRBV29-1 and TRBJ2-1, with a possible D match to TRBD1 (5 bases). CDR1 is SQVTM, CDR2 ANQGSEA, per germline. This CDR3 spans 13 amino acids. V was pared by 3 bases and J by 1 base, with 7 bases between. The CDR3 DNA sequence: TGCAGCGTTGACAGGGTTTCCTACAATGAGCAGTTCTTC. Its translation is CSVDRVSYNEQFF.

This clone was observed once. V and J are TRBV30 and TRBJ1-1; D remains unclear. The CDR3 has 11 amino acids. The germline V and J ends were trimmed by 3 bases and 3 bases, with 5 bases remaining between them. Germline V gene data show CDR1 as GTSNPN and CDR2 as SVGIG (reference sequence). The CDR3: CAWSRDTEAFF. The DNA of the CDR3 is TGTGCCTGGAGCCGGGACACTGAAGCTTTCTTT.

The rearrangement links TRBV5-1 to TRBJ1-1; TRBD1 matches 8 bases. J lost 4 bases, V lost 3 bases, and 2 bases had no gene match. CDR1 is SGHRS, CDR2 YFSETQ, per germline. The CDR3 covers 13 residues. The CDR3 is CASSSDRATEAFF. The CDR3 nucleotides read TGCGCCAGCAGCTCGGACAGGGCCACTGAAGCTTTCTTT. Combining the CDR3 with reference TRBV5-1 and TRBJ1-1 gives the whole variable domain KAGVTQTPRYLIKTRGQQVTLSCSPISGHRSVSWYQQTPGQGLQFLFEYFSETQRNKGNFPGRFSGRQFSNSRSEMNVSTLELGDSALYLCASSSDRATEAFFGQGTRLTVV.

The gene calls are TRBV7-2 and TRBJ2-7; D may be TRBD2 (8 bases). Between the trimmed V and J ends, which lost 1 base and 2 bases, there was a span of 21 bases. CDR1 and CDR2 (germline): SGHTA, FQGNSA. CDR3 length: 18 amino acids. Written as DNA, the CDR3 is TGTGCCAGCAGCTTAGTCGCCAGGGGGACTAGGAGCACCTACGAGCAGTACTTC. This sequence encodes CASSLVARGTRSTYEQYF.

This clone was observed a handful of times. CDR3 bases: TGTGCCAGCACCCCAACCCTCCGGGGAACTGAAGCTTTCTTT. This codes for CASTPTLRGTEAFF. The chain carries TRBV7-9 and TRBJ1-1; D remains ambiguous. Germline values: CDR1 SEHNR, CDR2 FQNEAQ (reference sequence). CDR3 length: 14 amino acids. With 7 bases removed from V and 5 bases from J, the gap between germline ends came to 17 bases.

This clone has just a few counts. The V and J genes are TRBV7-9 and TRBJ2-2, with 10 bases fitting TRBD1. There are 14 residues in the CDR3. Germline CDR1 reads SEHNR; CDR2 reads FQNEAQ (reference sequence). After removal of 6 bases from V and 6 bases from J, the junction contained 4 bases not matched to a gene. The CDR3 sequence is CASRGTGESGELFF. CDR3 nucleotides: TGTGCCAGCAGAGGGACAGGGGAGTCCGGGGAGCTGTTTTTT.

The chain carries TRBV6-5 and TRBJ2-7; TRBD2 aligns across 8 bases. The germline CDR1 and CDR2 sequences are MNHEY and SVGAGI. There are 15 residues in the CDR3. Unmatched junction bases numbered 2, after V lost 0 bases and J lost 1 base. The CDR3 here is CASSYSTSESYEQYF. The CDR3, as DNA: TGTGCCAGCAGTTACTCGACTAGCGAGTCCTACGAGCAGTACTTC.

The genes are TRBV6-5 and TRBJ1-2, with 7 bases that match TRBD1. The germline CDR1 and CDR2 sequences are MNHEY and SVGAGI. This CDR3 spans 13 amino acids. The junction had 3 bases not matched to a gene; V was cut back by 6 bases and J by 2 bases. The CDR3 reads CASRLQGNYGYTF. The DNA of the CDR3 is TGTGCCAGCAGACTACAGGGGAACTATGGCTACACCTTC.

The chain couples TRBV11-2 to TRBJ1-1; D might be TRBD1 (5 bases). The CDR3 length is 13 residues. CDR1 and CDR2 (germline): SGHAT, FQNNGV. Trimming shortened V by 5 bases and J by 3 bases, and 10 bases separated the two germline ends. In DNA form, the CDR3 reads TGTGCCAGCAGCCCCGGACACGACACTGAAGCTTTCTTT. It codes for CASSPGHDTEAFF.

The chain joins TRBV28 to TRBJ2-1; 7 nucleotides align to TRBD2. The germline V gene has CDR1 MDHEN and CDR2 SYDVKM. The V segment lost 2 bases and the J segment 10 bases; nucleotides outside the gene matches: 11. The CDR3 runs 15 residues. CDR3 residues: CASSLKSRGSREQFF. In DNA, the CDR3 is TGTGCCAGCAGTTTAAAGTCGCGCGGGAGCCGCGAGCAGTTCTTC.

The rearrangement joins TRBV7-3 to TRBJ2-5; TRBD1 agrees at 10 bases. Germline CDR1 is SGHTA and CDR2 is FQGTGA. CDR3 length: 15 amino acids. V dropped 5 bases and J dropped 3; count of bases not matched to a gene: 6. The DNA of the CDR3 is TGTGCCAGCAGCCCCGGGACAGGGGTGGAAGAGACCCAGTACTTC. Translating gives CASSPGTGVEETQYF.

This chain links TRBV18 with TRBJ2-5, with unresolved D. The CDR3 length is 13 residues. The V end was cut by 3 bases, the J end by 2 bases, with 7 bases between. Per the germline V gene, CDR1 is KGHSH and CDR2 is LQKENI. CDR3 protein: CASSPTDQETQYF. The CDR3 DNA follows: TGTGCCAGCTCACCGACTGATCAAGAGACCCAGTACTTC.

V gene TRBV2 combines with J gene TRBJ2-2; TRBD2 agrees at 10 bases. The CDR3 totals 14 residues. Per germline, CDR1 SNHLY and CDR2 FYNNEI. V trimming: 7 bases; J trimming: 6 bases; junction bases outside the gene matches: 5. The CDR3 nucleotides read TGTGCCAGCAAAAGCGGGGGGGCATCCGGGGAGCTGTTTTTT. As protein: CASKSGGASGELFF.

V is TRBV6-5 and J is TRBJ2-7; tentatively, D is TRBD2 (6 bases). Germline CDR1 and CDR2: MNHEY and SVGAGI. The V end was cut by 0 bases, the J end by 2 bases, with 11 bases between. The CDR3 has 15 residues. The CDR3, as DNA: TGTGCCAGCAGTTACTCGGGGGGACTTACCTACGAGCAGTACTTC. It translates to CASSYSGGLTYEQYF.

The chain links TRBV9 to TRBJ1-4; 11 bases are shared with TRBD1. CDR1 and CDR2 from the germline V gene are SGDLS and YYNGEE. There are 15 residues in the CDR3. With V trimmed by 4 bases and J by 8 bases, 7 bases remained unmatched. The CDR3 coding sequence is TGTGCCAGCAGCCCTGGACAGGGGGCGGGCGAAAAACTGTTTTTT. Its protein product is CASSPGQGAGEKLFF.

This chain connects TRBV6-5 to TRBJ2-5, with 11 bases identical to TRBD2. The tail of the sequence fits TRBJ2-7 better, so the J call may be wrong. Germline V gene sequence: CDR1 MNHEY, CDR2 SVGAGI. This CDR3 is 14 amino acids long. CDR3 sequence reads: CASSYTSGRNEQYF. The CDR3 DNA reads as TGTGCCAGCAGTTACACTAGCGGGAGAAACGAGCAGTACTTC.

The V and J genes are TRBV27 and TRBJ1-2; a possible D gene is TRBD1 (6 bases). The CDR3 sequence is 15 residues long. V was clipped by 6 bases and J by 2 bases, with 16 bases between them. Looked up from germline, CDR1 is MNHEY and CDR2 is SMNVEV (reference sequence). The CDR3 sequence: CASSARGAKNYGYTF. CDR3 DNA sequence: TGTGCCAGCAGCGCGCGGGGGGCTAAGAACTATGGCTACACCTTC.